The T cell receptor beta chain described here comes from a study of identical twins. General study findings and limits: The abundant beta clonotypes from cord blood had fewer insertions, and memory repertoires had none of this. Out-of-frame beta sequences exhibited a weaker degree of excess twin sharing. Without tracking the same donors, conclusions rested on cross-sectional statistical analysis.

Trimming removed 1 base at V and 4 bases at J, with 11 bases between. This CDR3 comprises 14 residues. Germline V CDR1 and CDR2: SGHKS, YYEKEE (reference sequence). TCRdb recomputed calls from the 5' RACE reads with MiXCR, one row per CDR3 protein. The data show about 260,000 distinct CDR3 sequences, approximately 7% seen once. This clonotype was picked up a small number of times. Its antigen is currently unknown. These data were also filed under a second study, of yellow fever vaccine responses in identical twins. This second study notes: Reportedly, the T cell response mounted by twins to vaccine seemed partly convergent, partly personalized.

Sample: memory (CD45RO+) T cells sorted from blood. This sequence was found in a woman under 30 in good health. The chain is built from TRBV5-5 and TRBJ1-2, with D unclear. CDR3 region: CASSLYGESYGYTF. CDR3 in DNA: TGTGCCAGCAGCTTGTACGGGGAAAGCTATGGCTACACCTTC.